These 10 T cell receptor beta chains were all obtained from the same sample, sequenced in a study of T cells in Graves' hyperthyroidism and ophthalmopathy. Amplification yielded TCR beta CDR3 regions, with RNA transcripts as the source. TCR CDR3 regions were first amplified by RT-PCR with HTBI primers. MiXCR, run by TCRdb on the multiplex PCR reads, gives a single entry per CDR3 protein. The table lists hundreds of thousands of distinct CDR3 sequences, 15% to 20% of them singletons. Sequencing was carried out using blood. The receptors shown here come from a man aged 40-50 years with Graves' ophthalmopathy.

A few counts support this clonotype. This chain connects TRBV12-3 or TRBV12-4 to TRBJ2-2; D not certain. Trimming took off 7 bases at V and 2 bases at J, with 14 bases between the two ends. This CDR3 has 15 residues. CDR3 sequence: CASNPMPGNTGELFF. CDR3 coding DNA: TGTGCCAGCAACCCCATGCCGGGCAACACCGGGGAGCTGTTTTTT.

The chain couples TRBV7-9 to TRBJ2-3, with D perhaps matching TRBD1 or TRBD2 (5 bases each). The CDR3 consists of 15 residues. V gave up 4 bases and J gave up 2 bases, with 13 bases separating them. Germline V gene sequence: CDR1 SEHNR, CDR2 FQNEAQ (reference sequence). This chain's CDR3 is CASSSLVGTTDTQYF. CDR3 DNA sequence: TGTGCCAGCAGCTCACTAGTGGGGACCACAGATACGCAGTATTTT.

This clonotype has ten or more counts. The chain is built from TRBV5-1 and TRBJ2-7; D might be TRBD1 (6 bases). The CDR3 has 12 residues. V lost 5 bases, J lost 0 bases, and 6 bases lay in between. Germline V gene data show CDR1 as SGHRS and CDR2 as YFSETQ. The CDR3 DNA sequence: TGCGCCAGCAGGGACAGCTCCTACGAGCAGTACTTC. Translating gives CASRDSSYEQYF.

This clonotype was counted at least ten times. This sequence joins TRBV7-3 and TRBJ2-3, with TRBD2 matching 13 bases. Germline V gene sequence: CDR1 SGHTA, CDR2 FQGTGA. The trim removed 5 bases at V and 1 base at J, leaving 3 bases unmatched. CDR3 length equals 16 residues. This CDR3 reads CASSPGLAGRTDTQYF. The CDR3 DNA is TGTGCCAGCAGCCCGGGACTAGCGGGACGCACAGATACGCAGTATTTT.

The J gene is TRBJ2-4, the V gene TRBV4-1; tentatively, D is TRBD1 or TRBD2 (5 bases each). Germline values: CDR1 MGHRA, CDR2 YSYEKL. V lost 5 bases to trimming and J lost 8 bases, with 13 bases between them. CDR3 length: 13 amino acids. CDR3 loop: CASSYRRGDIQYF. The CDR3 coding sequence is TGCGCCAGCAGCTACCGGAGAGGGGACATTCAGTACTTC.

This clonotype appeared many times. The chain couples TRBV11-2 to TRBJ2-5; 9 bases are a match to TRBD1. J gave up 0 bases and V 1 base, and 0 bases lay outside the gene matches. The germline CDR1 and CDR2 sequences are SGHAT and FQNNGV. CDR3 size: 15 residues. The CDR3, as DNA: TGTGCCAGCAGCTTAGGGGACAGGGACCAAGAGACCCAGTACTTC. The encoded protein is CASSLGDRDQETQYF.

V is TRBV28 and J is TRBJ1-6; 7 bases map to TRBD1. Germline values: CDR1 MDHEN, CDR2 SYDVKM. After removal of 6 bases from V and 7 bases from J, the junction contained 12 bases not matched to a gene. The CDR3 length is 16 residues. The chain's CDR3 is CASRPGTALWNSPLHF. The DNA for the CDR3 is TGTGCCAGCAGACCCGGGACAGCACTTTGGAATTCACCCCTCCACTTT.

V and J are TRBV5-1 and TRBJ2-5, with TRBD2 identical over 11 bases. The V and J ends lost 0 bases and 6 bases, in that order; junction bases with no gene match: 7. CDR1 is SGHRS and CDR2 is YFSETQ in the germline V gene. The CDR3 covers 16 residues. The CDR3 reads CASSLEVAGGPQTQYF. CDR3 coding DNA: TGCGCCAGCAGCTTGGAGGTAGCGGGGGGGCCGCAGACCCAGTACTTC.

The V gene is TRBV20-1, the J gene TRBJ2-7, with D possibly TRBD2 on 6 matching bases. V shed 3 bases and J shed 2 bases, with 11 bases lying between them. Looked up from germline, CDR1 is DFQATT and CDR2 is SNEGSKA (reference sequence). The CDR3 sequence is 13 residues long. CDR3 protein: CSASGSSTYEQYF. The CDR3 nucleotides read TGCAGTGCTAGCGGGAGTAGTACCTACGAGCAGTACTTC.

This clonotype was detected a few times. The chain has TRBV7-6 and TRBJ2-1; 10 bases agree with TRBD2. CDR1 and CDR2 from the germline V gene are SGHVS and FNYEAQ. Trimming removed 2 bases from V and 10 bases from J; junction bases left unmatched: 14. The CDR3 sequence is 17 residues long. The CDR3: CASSLKGGLAGVGEQFF. CDR3 sequence (DNA): TGTGCCAGCAGCTTAAAGGGGGGGCTAGCGGGAGTAGGGGAGCAGTTCTTC.